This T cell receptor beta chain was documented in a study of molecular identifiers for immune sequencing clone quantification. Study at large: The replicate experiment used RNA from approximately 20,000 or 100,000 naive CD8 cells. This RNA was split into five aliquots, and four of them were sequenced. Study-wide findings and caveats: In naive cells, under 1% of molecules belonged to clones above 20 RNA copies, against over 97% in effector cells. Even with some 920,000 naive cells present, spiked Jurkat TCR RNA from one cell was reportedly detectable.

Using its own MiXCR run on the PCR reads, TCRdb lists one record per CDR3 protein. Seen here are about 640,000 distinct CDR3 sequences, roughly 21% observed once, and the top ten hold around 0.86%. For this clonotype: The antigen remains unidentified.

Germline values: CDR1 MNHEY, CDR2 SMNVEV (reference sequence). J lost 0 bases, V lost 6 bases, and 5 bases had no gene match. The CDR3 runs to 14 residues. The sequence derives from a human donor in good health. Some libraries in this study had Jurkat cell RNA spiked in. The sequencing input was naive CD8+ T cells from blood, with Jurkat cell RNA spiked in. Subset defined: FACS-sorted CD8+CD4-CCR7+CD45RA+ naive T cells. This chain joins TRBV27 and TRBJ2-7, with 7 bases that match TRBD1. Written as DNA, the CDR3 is TGTGCCAGCAGATTAGACAGGGACTCCTACGAGCAGTACTTC. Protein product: CASRLDRDSYEQYF.